This TCR beta chain was recorded in a study of blood T cell repertoires in COVID-19. Study information: The samples span acute and convalescent COVID-19 from the United States, Italy and Spain. T cells, B-cell-depleted T cells, or PBMCs supplied cDNA or gDNA.

Per the authors' pipeline: The authors estimated nucleated cell counts from reference gene primer amplification. Sequenced by immunoSEQ multiplex PCR; TCRdb stores in-frame clones only, minus some. For V, J and clone size, that table is used; D and trimming come from the DNA. Here the sample spans about 120,000 clones, approximately 87% being singletons. The germline CDR1 and CDR2 sequences are SGHRS and YFSETQ. The CDR3 spans 15 residues. V lost 4 bases and J lost 3; bases outside the gene matches: 7. The receptor was isolated from a woman in her forties or fifties with acute or convalescent COVID-19. V usage is TRBV5-1 and J usage is TRBJ2-1; 7 nucleotides agree with TRBD2. The sequencing input was peripheral blood. The CDR3 reads CASSLELADYNEQFF. CDR3 sequence (DNA): TGCGCCAGCAGCCTAGAGCTAGCGGACTACAATGAGCAGTTCTTC.